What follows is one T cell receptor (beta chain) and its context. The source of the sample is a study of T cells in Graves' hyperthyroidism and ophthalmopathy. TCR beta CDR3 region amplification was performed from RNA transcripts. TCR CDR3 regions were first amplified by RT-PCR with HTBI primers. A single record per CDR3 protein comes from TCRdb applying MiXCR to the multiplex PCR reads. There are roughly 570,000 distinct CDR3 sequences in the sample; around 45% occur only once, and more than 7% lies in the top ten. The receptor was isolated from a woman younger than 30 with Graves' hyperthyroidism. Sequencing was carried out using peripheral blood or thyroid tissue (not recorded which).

The CDR3 here is CSARVPEGGVNVEQFF. The CDR3 coding sequence is TGCAGTGCTAGAGTGCCGGAAGGCGGGGTTAACGTTGAGCAGTTCTTC. The gene calls are TRBV20-1 and TRBJ2-1; D possibly corresponds to TRBD2 (6 bases). The CDR3 runs 16 residues. Trimming pared 1 base from V and 9 bases from J, leaving 22 bases between. Germline values: CDR1 DFQATT, CDR2 SNEGSKA (reference sequence).